These 30 T cell receptor beta chains share one sample of origin, sequenced in a study of immune heterogeneity within non-small cell lung tumors. Multiplex PCR amplified TCR beta CDR3 with 32 V and 13 J primers. TCRdb reanalysed the multiplex PCR reads using MiXCR and keeps one entry per CDR3 protein. The data show more than 9,000 distinct CDR3 sequences, approximately 34% seen once. The template for each sample was 600 ng of genomic DNA, which had been extracted from bulk tumor tissue. Surgery yielded several widely spaced biopsies per primary tumor. Each patient presented with untreated, newly diagnosed non-small cell lung cancer and received curative surgery. The sample was lung tumor tissue. All receptors derive from a man between 60 and 75 years old with non-small cell lung cancer.

The table lists this clonotype with many counts. The J gene is TRBJ2-1, the V gene TRBV5-1; 8 positions agree with TRBD2. This CDR3 has 15 residues. After removal of 4 bases from V and 10 bases from J, the junction contained 13 bases not matched to a gene. Germline assignment: CDR1 SGHRS and CDR2 YFSETQ. The chain's CDR3 is CASSPQGLGGWEQFF. CDR3 nucleotide sequence: TGCGCCAGCAGCCCCCAGGGACTAGGGGGTTGGGAGCAGTTCTTC.

This clonotype was observed at least ten times. The chain employs TRBV7-6 and TRBJ2-7, with 10 bases aligning to TRBD2. V lost 1 base and J lost 6; bases outside the gene matches: 6. Germline assignment: CDR1 SGHVS and CDR2 FNYEAQ. CDR3 length: 15 residues. The DNA of the CDR3 is TGTGCCAGCAGCTTAGGCTCTAGCGGGAGTGGCGAGCAGTACTTC. Translation: CASSLGSSGSGEQYF. The entire variable domain, with the rest obtained from reference TRBV7-6 and TRBJ2-7, is as follows: GAGVSQSPRYKVTKRGQDVALRCDPISGHVSLYWYRQALGQGPEFLTYFNYEAQQDKSGLPNDRFSAERPEGSISTLTIQRTEQRDSAMYRCASSLGSSGSGEQYFGPGTRLTVT.

Regarding this clonotype: At one boundary the junction diverges from the germline segment, which might be a read error. The gene calls are TRBV6-1 and TRBJ2-2; possibly TRBD2 for D (6 bases). This CDR3 has 19 amino acids. The V gene's germline CDR1 is MNHNS and CDR2 SASEGT. CDR3 amino acids: CASIELRNPGRGWTGELFF. The DNA of the CDR3 is TGTGCCAGCATTGAACTCCGCAATCCGGGACGGGGGTGGACCGGGGAGCTGTTTTTT.

This rearrangement joins TRBV7-9 to TRBJ1-5; possibly TRBD1 for D (6 bases). CDR1 is SEHNR, CDR2 FQNEAQ, per germline (reference sequence). The CDR3 has 13 amino acids. The germline V and J ends were trimmed by 6 bases and 5 bases, with 11 bases remaining between them. CDR3 bases: TGTGCCAGCAGTAGGACAGCTGATCAGCCCCAGCATTTT. Protein: CASSRTADQPQHF.

This clonotype appeared a single time. This chain joins TRBV7-9 and TRBJ1-2, with D tentatively TRBD1 (6 bases). This CDR3 region has 13 residues. From germline, CDR1 is SEHNR and CDR2 FQNEAQ (reference sequence). Trimming stripped 5 bases from V and 11 bases from J, with 18 bases between. The CDR3, as DNA: TGTGCCAGCAGCCTCGGGACACCAGCGATGTACACCTTC. Protein: CASSLGTPAMYTF.

The chain carries TRBV4-3 and TRBJ2-1; TRBD2 matches at 10 bases. Germline V gene data show CDR1 as LGHNA and CDR2 as YSLEER. CDR3 size: 16 residues. V trimming: 1 base; J trimming: 7 bases; junction bases outside the gene matches: 7. As DNA, the CDR3 is TGCGCCAGCAGCCAAGGTGCGGGACTAGCGATGAATGAGCAGTTCTTC. Protein: CASSQGAGLAMNEQFF.

This clonotype ranks as medium-sized. The V call is TRBV5-1, the J call TRBJ1-1; D is undetermined. Germline CDR1 reads SGHRS; CDR2 reads YFSETQ. The CDR3 spans 12 residues. Trimming removed 0 bases at V and 9 bases at J, with 9 bases between. CDR3 sequence reads: CASSLGGEKAFF. In nucleotides, the CDR3 is TGCGCCAGCAGCTTGGGCGGGGAAAAAGCTTTCTTT.

By its share, this clonotype is medium-sized. The rearrangement joins TRBV6-1 to TRBJ1-5; 7 bases align to TRBD1. The V gene end was trimmed by 7 bases and the J gene end by 4 bases; junction bases not matched to a gene: 7. CDR3 length equals 14 residues. From germline, CDR1 is MNHNS and CDR2 SASEGT. This CDR3 is CASKTGIANQPQHF. The DNA for the CDR3 is TGTGCCAGCAAGACAGGGATCGCTAATCAGCCCCAGCATTTT.

This clonotype has ten or more counts. The chain links TRBV20-1 to TRBJ2-5; 10 bases are shared with TRBD2. V was clipped by 2 bases and J by 4 bases; unmatched bases: 7. There are 15 residues in the CDR3. CDR1 and CDR2 from the germline V gene are DFQATT and SNEGSKA (reference sequence). In DNA form, the CDR3 reads TGCAGTGCTAGATCCCCTAGCGGGGGAGCAGAGACCCAGTACTTC. This gives the protein CSARSPSGGAETQYF.

This clonotype was recorded at least ten times. The V call is TRBV30, the J call TRBJ2-2; D unresolved. V lost 3 bases, J lost 5 bases, and 10 bases lay in between. CDR3 length: 13 amino acids. The germline CDR1 and CDR2 sequences are GTSNPN and SVGIG (reference sequence). CDR3 region: CAWSDQLTGELFF. The CDR3 DNA is TGTGCCTGGAGCGATCAATTAACCGGGGAGCTGTTTTTT.

By proportion, this clonotype is medium-sized (0.01 to 0.1%). The chain is built from TRBV6-5 and TRBJ2-7; 9 nucleotides line up with TRBD2. Germline CDR1 reads MNHEY; CDR2 reads SVGAGI. The CDR3 has 14 amino acids. With 0 bases clipped from V and 6 bases from J, the junction kept 3 bases outside the gene matches. CDR3 region: CASSYSAGGREQYF. The CDR3 DNA follows: TGTGCCAGCAGTTACTCGGCGGGAGGGCGCGAGCAGTACTTC.

This clonotype came up many times. The rearrangement joins TRBV5-4 to TRBJ2-1; 7 positions agree with TRBD1. J was trimmed by 5 bases and V by 3 bases; bases with no gene match: 8. CDR1 and CDR2 (germline): SGHNT, YYREEE (reference sequence). The CDR3 is 15 amino acids. CDR3 bases: TGTGCCAGCAGCTCACAGGGGTTCGGGAACAATGAGCAGTTCTTC. Translating it yields CASSSQGFGNNEQFF.

This clonotype was seen a few times. Since no conserved phenylalanine or tryptophan closes the CDR3, a read error is the likely cause. Because the CDR3's place on the DNA is in doubt, the DNA is left out and the CDR3 is given as listed by TCRdb. This chain uses TRBV11-3 with TRBJ2-3; the D call of TRBD2 is as the table states it, not checked on the DNA. The germline V gene encodes CDR1 SGHNT and CDR2 YENEEA. The CDR3 has 15 amino acids, counting both end residues. The CDR3 sequence is CASSLGPTSEQYFGP.

This clonotype was counted ten times or more. The chain combines TRBV6-1 with TRBJ1-4, with TRBD1 identical over 8 bases. J was trimmed by 5 bases and V by 8 bases; bases with no gene match: 4. Germline lookup yields CDR1 MNHNS and CDR2 SASEGT. The CDR3 spans 13 residues. The CDR3 region has the DNA TGTGCCAGCTCCAGGGGGCTCAATGAAAAACTGTTTTTT. Translation: CASSRGLNEKLFF.

The table lists this clonotype with many counts. The gene calls are TRBV5-1 and TRBJ2-2, with D perhaps TRBD1 (6 bases). The CDR3 is 15 amino acids. The V gene's germline CDR1 is SGHRS and CDR2 YFSETQ. Trimming left V 3 bases short and J 2 bases short, with 11 bases between. The CDR3 nucleotides are TGCGCCAGCAGCTCTTCGACAGGAAACACCGGGGAGCTGTTTTTT. Translation gives CASSSSTGNTGELFF. Full variable domain (remainder filled in from reference TRBV5-1 and TRBJ2-2): KAGVTQTPRYLIKTRGQQVTLSCSPISGHRSVSWYQQTPGQGLQFLFEYFSETQRNKGNFPGRFSGRQFSNSRSEMNVSTLELGDSALYLCASSSSTGNTGELFFGEGSRLTVL.

This clonotype was counted a few times. This clone may be a read error of a much larger clone one base away. Lacking the conserved final phenylalanine or tryptophan, this CDR3 likely reflects a read error. The CDR3 protein is CASSDRVRIRTEAFL. CDR3 nucleotides: TGTGCCAGCAGCGACAGGGTTAGGATTCGCACTGAAGCTTTCCTT. This chain links TRBV2 with TRBJ1-1; 7 bases line up with TRBD1. Unmatched junction bases numbered 11, after V lost 6 bases and J lost 4 bases. CDR3 length: 15 residues. Germline V gene data show CDR1 as SNHLY and CDR2 as FYNNEI.

The chain combines TRBV20-1 with TRBJ2-7; 9 bases line up with TRBD2. CDR1 and CDR2 from the germline V gene are DFQATT and SNEGSKA (reference sequence). With V trimmed by 5 bases and J by 1 base, 9 bases remained unmatched. The CDR3 totals 15 residues. The DNA of the CDR3 is TGCAGTGCTTGGGGGGTAGCGGGAGTATCCTACGAGCAGTACTTC. It translates to CSAWGVAGVSYEQYF.

Comments on this clonotype: The conserved final phenylalanine or tryptophan is absent from the CDR3, which likely points to a read error. The DNA is left out, because the CDR3 cannot be placed on it with certainty; the CDR3 is given as TCRdb lists it. The CDR3 region is CAISKETSGNAIDL. This chain uses TRBV19 with TRBJ1-3. The CDR3 length is 14 residues, termini included. Germline values: CDR1 LNHDA, CDR2 SQIVND (reference sequence).

This clonotype has a count of ten or more. The chain employs TRBV18 and TRBJ2-1; 16 bases are shared with TRBD2. V shed 3 bases and J 7 bases; nucleotides not matched to a gene: 3. The germline CDR1 and CDR2 sequences are KGHSH and LQKENI. The CDR3 totals 16 residues. CDR3 nucleotides: TGTGCCAGCTCACCCGAGGGACTAGCGGGAGGGAATGAGCAGTTCTTC. Translated, it gives CASSPEGLAGGNEQFF.

This clonotype was seen only a few times. The rearrangement joins TRBV13 to TRBJ2-7, with TRBD1 as a possible D gene (5 bases). Deletions cut 6 bases from V and 2 bases from J, with 17 bases between. Germline lookup yields CDR1 PRHDT and CDR2 FYEKMQ (reference sequence). This CDR3 contains 15 residues. As DNA, the CDR3 is TGTGCCAGCAGAGCCCAGGGCCCAGCGACCTACGAGCAGTACTTC. Its translation: CASRAQGPATYEQYF.

Relative to its sample, this clonotype is medium-sized. The V and J genes are TRBV15 and TRBJ1-2; 7 bases agree with TRBD1. Germline CDR1 LNHNV, CDR2 YYDKDF (reference sequence). The length of the CDR3 is 18 residues. Trimming removed 1 base from V and 2 bases from J; junction bases left unmatched: 13. The CDR3 sequence: CATSRATPDRVENYGYTF. The CDR3 nucleotides read TGTGCCACCAGCAGAGCCACGCCCGACAGGGTAGAGAACTATGGCTACACCTTC.

This clonotype ranks as medium-sized. The chain recombines TRBV5-5 with TRBJ2-7, with 14 bases lining up with TRBD2. The germline gives CDR1 SGHKS, CDR2 YYEKEE (reference sequence). Trimming at V came to 3 bases and at J to 6 bases, leaving 2 bases not matched to a gene. This CDR3 is built from 14 residues. CDR3 loop: CASSSTSGRGEQYF. DNA for the CDR3: TGTGCCAGCAGCTCGACTAGCGGGAGGGGCGAGCAGTACTTC.

The chain employs TRBV9 and TRBJ2-1; 13 positions match TRBD2. With V trimmed by 4 bases and J by 6 bases, 7 bases remained unmatched. Germline CDR1 and CDR2: SGDLS and YYNGEE. The CDR3 covers 16 residues. CDR3: CASSSGTSGTRNEQFF. The CDR3 DNA reads as TGTGCCAGCAGCTCGGGGACTAGCGGGACGCGCAATGAGCAGTTCTTC.

Concerning this clonotype: It may be a read error: a sequence one base away is much more abundant. The final CDR3 position lacks the conserved phenylalanine or tryptophan, pointing to a likely read error. This chain connects TRBV7-3 to TRBJ2-7; maybe TRBD1 (6 bases). The CDR3 covers 13 residues. The V gene's germline CDR1 is SGHTA and CDR2 FQGTGA. Trimming removed 1 base from V and 5 bases from J, with 9 bases in between. The CDR3 loop reads CASSLMGAHEQYS. For the CDR3, the DNA is TGTGCCAGCAGCTTAATGGGGGCCCACGAGCAGTACTCC.

For this clonotype: A much larger clone sits a single nucleotide away, making a read error possible. The J gene is TRBJ2-1, the V gene TRBV6-1, with a tentative D call TRBD2 (5 bases). CDR3 size: 15 residues. Per germline, CDR1 MNHNS and CDR2 SASEGT. V lost 8 bases to trimming and J lost 2 bases, with 16 bases between them. The CDR3 loop reads CASFRARGPYNEQFF. In DNA, the CDR3 is TGTGCCAGCTTCCGAGCGAGAGGGCCCTACAATGAGCAGTTCTTC.

This clonotype has at least ten counts. The genes are TRBV6-5 and TRBJ2-3; D might be TRBD2 (7 bases). Germline values: CDR1 MNHEY, CDR2 SVGAGI. V lost 2 bases and J 2 bases, leaving 14 bases between the germline ends. CDR3 length equals 16 residues. CDR3 loop: CASSYGGGSFTDTQYF. The CDR3 DNA reads TGTGCCAGCAGTTACGGGGGCGGGAGCTTCACAGATACGCAGTATTTT.

This clonotype appeared many times. The chain recombines TRBV9 with TRBJ1-1; possibly TRBD1 for D (5 bases). The ends were cut back, 4 bases at V and 1 base at J, with 11 bases in the middle. Germline CDR1 SGDLS, CDR2 YYNGEE. This CDR3 has 14 amino acids. CDR3 DNA: TGTGCCAGCAGCTCAGGGACGGGGAACACTGAAGCTTTCTTT. Amino acid sequence: CASSSGTGNTEAFF. Based on the CDR3 plus reference TRBV9 and TRBJ1-1, the full variable domain is DSGVTQTPKHLITATGQRVTLRCSPRSGDLSVYWYQQSLDQGLQFLIQYYNGEERAKGNILERFSAQQFPDLHSELNLSSLELGDSALYFCASSSGTGNTEAFFGQGTRLTVV.

A few counts support this clonotype. A much larger clone differs by one base, so this may be a read error. The V and J genes are TRBV20-1 and TRBJ2-1, with D perhaps matching TRBD2 (7 bases). Germline assignment: CDR1 DFQATT and CDR2 SNEGSKA (reference sequence). CDR3 size: 16 residues. Trimming removed 5 bases at V and 1 base at J, with 18 bases between. CDR3 amino acids: CSAPNKRDISYNEQFF. CDR3 DNA sequence: TGCAGTGCTCCCAATAAGCGGGACATTTCCTACAATGAGCAGTTCTTC.

By share, this clonotype counts as medium-sized. The chain carries TRBV20-1 and TRBJ2-1; TRBD2 matches at 14 bases. The ends lost 2 bases at V and 3 bases at J; junction bases unmatched: 6. Germline V gives CDR1 DFQATT, CDR2 SNEGSKA (reference sequence). The CDR3 runs 17 residues. CDR3 in DNA: TGCAGTGCTAGATCACCGGGACTAGCGGGAGTCTACAATGAGCAGTTCTTC. Protein: CSARSPGLAGVYNEQFF.

This clonotype came up a few times. The chain uses TRBV18 and TRBJ2-5; 10 nucleotides match TRBD1. The CDR3 extends over 16 amino acids. The trim removed 0 bases at V and 5 bases at J, leaving 6 bases unmatched. Germline V lookup: CDR1 KGHSH, CDR2 LQKENI. The CDR3 sequence is CASSPPWDRGRETQYF. For the CDR3, the DNA is TGTGCCAGCTCACCACCCTGGGACAGGGGAAGGGAGACCCAGTACTTC. Looking up the rest from reference TRBV18 and TRBJ2-5 gives the full variable domain: NAGVMQNPRHLVRRRGQEARLRCSPMKGHSHVYWYRQLPEEGLKFMVYLQKENIIDESGMPKERFSAEFPKEGPSILRIQQVVRGDSAAYFCASSPPWDRGRETQYFGPGTRLLVL.